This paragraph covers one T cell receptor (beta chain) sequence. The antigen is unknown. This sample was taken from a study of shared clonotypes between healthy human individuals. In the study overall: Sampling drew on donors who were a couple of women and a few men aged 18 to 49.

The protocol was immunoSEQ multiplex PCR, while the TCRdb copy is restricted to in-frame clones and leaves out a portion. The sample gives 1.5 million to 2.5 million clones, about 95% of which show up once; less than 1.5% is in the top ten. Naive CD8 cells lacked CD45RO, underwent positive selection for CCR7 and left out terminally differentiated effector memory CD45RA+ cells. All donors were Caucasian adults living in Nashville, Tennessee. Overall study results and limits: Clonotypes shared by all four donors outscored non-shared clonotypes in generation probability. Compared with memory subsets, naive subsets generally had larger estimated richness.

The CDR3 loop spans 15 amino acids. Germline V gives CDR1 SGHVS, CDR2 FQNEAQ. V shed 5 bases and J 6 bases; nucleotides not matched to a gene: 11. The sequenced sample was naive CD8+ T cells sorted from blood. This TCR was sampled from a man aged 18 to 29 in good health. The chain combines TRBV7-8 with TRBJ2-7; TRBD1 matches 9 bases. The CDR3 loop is CASSPEGQGTPEQYF. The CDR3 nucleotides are TGTGCCAGCAGCCCTGAGGGACAGGGAACCCCCGAGCAGTACTTC.